This TCR beta chain came from a study of blood T cell repertoires in COVID-19. V lost 3 bases and J lost 6, with 5 bases in between. The CDR3 is made up of 12 amino acids. Germline lookup yields CDR1 MNHNS and CDR2 SASEGT. Sequenced by immunoSEQ multiplex PCR; TCRdb stores in-frame clones only, minus some. The sample has approximately 320,000 clones; more than 75% are singletons. Ages ranged from 18 to 89 years, with residence in about 23 US areas. The V and J genes are TRBV6-1 and TRBJ2-2; D is possibly TRBD1 (5 bases). The sequencing sample was made of PBMCs or T cells enriched from blood (not recorded which). The sequence came from a man between 60 and 75 years old who had recovered from COVID-19. The CDR3: CASSDRAGELFF. CDR3 sequence (DNA): TGTGCCAGCAGTGACAGGGCCGGGGAGCTGTTTTTT.